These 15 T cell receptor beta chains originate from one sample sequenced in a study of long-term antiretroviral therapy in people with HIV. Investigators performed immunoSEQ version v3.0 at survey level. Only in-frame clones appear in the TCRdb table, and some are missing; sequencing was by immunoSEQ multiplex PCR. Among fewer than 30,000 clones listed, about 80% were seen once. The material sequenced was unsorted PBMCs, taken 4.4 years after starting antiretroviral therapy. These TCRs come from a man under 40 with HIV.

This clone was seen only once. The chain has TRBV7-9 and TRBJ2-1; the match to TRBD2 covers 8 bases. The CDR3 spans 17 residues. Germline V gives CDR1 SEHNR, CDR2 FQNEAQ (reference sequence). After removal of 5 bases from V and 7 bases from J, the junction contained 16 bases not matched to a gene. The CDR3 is CASSPGGLAAPGNEQFF. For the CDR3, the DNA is TGTGCCAGCAGCCCGGGGGGGCTAGCGGCCCCTGGGAATGAGCAGTTCTTC.

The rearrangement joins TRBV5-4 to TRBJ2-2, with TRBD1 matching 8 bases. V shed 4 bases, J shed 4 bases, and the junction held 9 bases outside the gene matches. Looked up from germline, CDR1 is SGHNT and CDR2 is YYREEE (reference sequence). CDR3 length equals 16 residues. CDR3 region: CASSARTGPSTGELFF. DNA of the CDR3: TGTGCCAGCAGCGCCAGGACAGGGCCCAGCACCGGGGAGCTGTTTTTT.

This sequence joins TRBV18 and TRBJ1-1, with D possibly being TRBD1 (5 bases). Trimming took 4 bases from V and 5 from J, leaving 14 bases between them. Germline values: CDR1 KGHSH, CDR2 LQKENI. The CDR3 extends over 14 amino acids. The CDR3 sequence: CASSRGGARTEAFF. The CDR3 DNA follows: TGTGCCAGCTCACGAGGAGGGGCGCGTACTGAAGCTTTCTTT.

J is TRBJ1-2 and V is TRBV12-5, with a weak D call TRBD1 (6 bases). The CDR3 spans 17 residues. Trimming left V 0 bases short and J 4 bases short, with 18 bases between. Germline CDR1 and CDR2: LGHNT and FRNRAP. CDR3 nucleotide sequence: TGTGCTAGTGGTTTGGTACTGGGCGAGGTCAGGGGCTATGGCTACACCTTC. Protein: CASGLVLGEVRGYGYTF.

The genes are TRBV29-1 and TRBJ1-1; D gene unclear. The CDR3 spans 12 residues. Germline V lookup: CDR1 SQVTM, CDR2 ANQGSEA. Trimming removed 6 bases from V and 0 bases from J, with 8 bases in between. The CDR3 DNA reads TGCAGCGTCCGACCGATGAACACTGAAGCTTTCTTT. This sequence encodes CSVRPMNTEAFF.

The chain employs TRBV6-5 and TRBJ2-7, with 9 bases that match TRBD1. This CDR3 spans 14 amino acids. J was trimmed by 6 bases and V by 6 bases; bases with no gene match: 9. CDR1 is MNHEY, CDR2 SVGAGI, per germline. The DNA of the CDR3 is TGTGCCAGCAGCCAGGGACAGGGACTTCCCGAGCAGTACTTC. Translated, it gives CASSQGQGLPEQYF.

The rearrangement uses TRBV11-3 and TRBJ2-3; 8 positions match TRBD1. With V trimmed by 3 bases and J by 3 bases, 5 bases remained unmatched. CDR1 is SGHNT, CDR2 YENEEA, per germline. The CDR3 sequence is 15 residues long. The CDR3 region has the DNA TGTGCCAGCAGCTTCGACAGGGGTGGAACAGATACGCAGTATTTT. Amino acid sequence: CASSFDRGGTDTQYF.

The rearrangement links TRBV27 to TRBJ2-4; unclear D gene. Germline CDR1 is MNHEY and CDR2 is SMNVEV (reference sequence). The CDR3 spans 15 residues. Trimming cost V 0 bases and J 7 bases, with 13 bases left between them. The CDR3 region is CASSLSRSAFNIQYF. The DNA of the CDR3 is TGTGCCAGCAGTTTATCGCGGTCAGCCTTTAACATTCAGTACTTC.

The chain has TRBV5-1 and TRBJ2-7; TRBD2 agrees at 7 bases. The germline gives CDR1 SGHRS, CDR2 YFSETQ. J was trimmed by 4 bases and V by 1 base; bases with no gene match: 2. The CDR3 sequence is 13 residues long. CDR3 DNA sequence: TGCGCCAGCAGCTTGCGGGAGGCTTACGAGCAGTACTTC. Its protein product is CASSLREAYEQYF.

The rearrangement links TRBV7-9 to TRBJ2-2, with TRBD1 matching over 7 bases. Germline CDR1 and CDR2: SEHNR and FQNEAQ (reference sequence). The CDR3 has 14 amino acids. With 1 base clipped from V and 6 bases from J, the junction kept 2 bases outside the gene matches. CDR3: CASSLGTGSGELFF. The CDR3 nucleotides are TGTGCCAGCAGCTTAGGGACAGGTTCCGGGGAGCTGTTTTTT.

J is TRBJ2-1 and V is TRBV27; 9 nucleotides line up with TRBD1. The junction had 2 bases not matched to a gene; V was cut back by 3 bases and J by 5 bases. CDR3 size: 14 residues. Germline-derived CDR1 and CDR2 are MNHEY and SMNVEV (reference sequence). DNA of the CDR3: TGTGCCAGCAGTTTTGGACAGGGGAACAATGAGCAGTTCTTC. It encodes CASSFGQGNNEQFF.

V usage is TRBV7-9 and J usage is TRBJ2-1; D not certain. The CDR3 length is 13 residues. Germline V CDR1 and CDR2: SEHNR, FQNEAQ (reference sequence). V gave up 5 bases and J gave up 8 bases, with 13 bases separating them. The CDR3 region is CASSPKGPDEQFF. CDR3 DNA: TGTGCCAGCAGCCCCAAGGGTCCCGATGAGCAGTTCTTC.

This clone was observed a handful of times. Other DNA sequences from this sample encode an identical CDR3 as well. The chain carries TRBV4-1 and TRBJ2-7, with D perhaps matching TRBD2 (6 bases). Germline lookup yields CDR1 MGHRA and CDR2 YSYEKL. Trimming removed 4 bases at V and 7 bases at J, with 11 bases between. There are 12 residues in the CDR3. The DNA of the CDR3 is TGCGCCAGCAGCCCGGGGGTTGGGGAGCAGTACTTC. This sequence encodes CASSPGVGEQYF.

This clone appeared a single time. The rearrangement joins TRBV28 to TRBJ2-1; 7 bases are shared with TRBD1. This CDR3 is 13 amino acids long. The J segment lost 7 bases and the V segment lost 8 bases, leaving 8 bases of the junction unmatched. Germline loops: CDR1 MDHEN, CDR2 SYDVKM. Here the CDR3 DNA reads TGTGCCAGCGGTTCAGGGGGAAAGAATGAGCAGTTCTTC. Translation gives CASGSGGKNEQFF.

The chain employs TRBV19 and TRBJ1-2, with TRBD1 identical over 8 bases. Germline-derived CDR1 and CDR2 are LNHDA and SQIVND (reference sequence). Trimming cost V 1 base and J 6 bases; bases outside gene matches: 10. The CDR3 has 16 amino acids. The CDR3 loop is CASSIAGTGPGDGYTF. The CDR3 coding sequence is TGTGCCAGTAGTATAGCCGGGACAGGCCCTGGGGATGGCTACACCTTC.